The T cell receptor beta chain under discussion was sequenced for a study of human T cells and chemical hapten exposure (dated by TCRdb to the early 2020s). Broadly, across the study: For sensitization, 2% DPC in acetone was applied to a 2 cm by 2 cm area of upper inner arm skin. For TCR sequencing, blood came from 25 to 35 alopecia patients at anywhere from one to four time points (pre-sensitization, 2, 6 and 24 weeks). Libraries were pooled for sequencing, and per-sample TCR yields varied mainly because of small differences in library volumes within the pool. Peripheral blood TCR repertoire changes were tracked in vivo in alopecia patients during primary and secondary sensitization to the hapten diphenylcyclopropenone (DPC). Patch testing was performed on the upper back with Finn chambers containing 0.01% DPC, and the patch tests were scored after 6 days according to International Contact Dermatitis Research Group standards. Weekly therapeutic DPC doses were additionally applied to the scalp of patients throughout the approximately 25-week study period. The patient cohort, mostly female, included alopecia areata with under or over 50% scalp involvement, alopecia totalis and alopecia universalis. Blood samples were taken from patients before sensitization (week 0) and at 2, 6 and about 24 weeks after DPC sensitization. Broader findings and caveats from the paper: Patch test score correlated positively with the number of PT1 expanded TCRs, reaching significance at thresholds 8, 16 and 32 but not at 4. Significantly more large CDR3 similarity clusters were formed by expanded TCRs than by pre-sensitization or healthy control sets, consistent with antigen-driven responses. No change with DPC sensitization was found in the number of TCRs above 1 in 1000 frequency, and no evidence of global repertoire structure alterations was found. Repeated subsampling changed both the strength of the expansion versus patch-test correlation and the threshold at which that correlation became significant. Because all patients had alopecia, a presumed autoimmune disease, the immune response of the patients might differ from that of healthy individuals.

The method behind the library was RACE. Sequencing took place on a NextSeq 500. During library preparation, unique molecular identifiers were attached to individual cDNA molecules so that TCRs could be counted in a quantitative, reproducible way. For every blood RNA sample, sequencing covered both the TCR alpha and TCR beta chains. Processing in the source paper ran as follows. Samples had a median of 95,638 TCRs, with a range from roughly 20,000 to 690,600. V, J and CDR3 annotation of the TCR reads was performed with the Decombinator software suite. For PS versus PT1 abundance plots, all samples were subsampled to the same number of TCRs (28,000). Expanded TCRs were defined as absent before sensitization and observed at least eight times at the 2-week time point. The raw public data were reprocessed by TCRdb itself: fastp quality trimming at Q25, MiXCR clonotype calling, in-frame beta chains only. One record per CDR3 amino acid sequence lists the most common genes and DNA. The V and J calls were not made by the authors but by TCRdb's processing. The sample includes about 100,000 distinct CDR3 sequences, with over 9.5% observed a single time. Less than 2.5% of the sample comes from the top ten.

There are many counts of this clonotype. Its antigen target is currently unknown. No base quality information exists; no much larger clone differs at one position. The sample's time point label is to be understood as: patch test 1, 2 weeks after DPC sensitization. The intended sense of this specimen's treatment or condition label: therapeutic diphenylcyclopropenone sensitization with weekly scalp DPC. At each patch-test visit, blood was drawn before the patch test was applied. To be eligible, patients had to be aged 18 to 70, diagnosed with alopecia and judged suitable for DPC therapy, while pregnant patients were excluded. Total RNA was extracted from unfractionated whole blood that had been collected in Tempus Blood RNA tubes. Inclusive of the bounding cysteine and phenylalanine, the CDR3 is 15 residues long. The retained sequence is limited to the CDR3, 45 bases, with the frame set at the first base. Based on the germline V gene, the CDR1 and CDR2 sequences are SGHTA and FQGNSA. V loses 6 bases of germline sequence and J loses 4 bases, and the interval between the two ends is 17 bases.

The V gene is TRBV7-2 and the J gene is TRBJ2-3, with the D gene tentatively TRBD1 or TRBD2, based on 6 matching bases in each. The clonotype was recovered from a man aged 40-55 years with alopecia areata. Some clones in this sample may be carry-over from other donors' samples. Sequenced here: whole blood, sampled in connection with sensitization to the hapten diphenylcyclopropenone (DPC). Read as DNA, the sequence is TGTGCCAGCAGGTGGGGGCTGAGGGAGGCAGATACGCAGTATTTT. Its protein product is CASRWGLREADTQYF.